This T cell receptor (beta chain) was sequenced during a study of shared clonotypes between healthy human individuals. CD4+ cells yielded CD45RA+ naive and CD45RA-negative memory subsets. Trimming removed 3 bases from V and 1 base from J, with 11 bases in between. In germline, CDR1 is LNHNV, CDR2 YYDKDF (reference sequence). The CDR3 is 15 residues long. General study results and limits: A generally larger estimated richness was seen in naive subsets than in memory subsets.

This table comes from immunoSEQ multiplex PCR, and its TCRdb copy is limited to in-frame clones, with some not included. The sample contains approximately 320,000 clones, around 72% of which appear only once. On this clone: Its cognate antigen is unknown.

Sample: memory CD4+ T cells sorted from blood. As to subset: CD45RA-negative fraction. The TCR originated in a man aged 30 to 45 in good health. The rearrangement uses TRBV15 and TRBJ2-3; D unclear. CDR3: CATSSGPPGTDTQYF. In DNA, the CDR3 is TGTGCCACCAGCAGTGGACCTCCCGGCACAGATACGCAGTATTTT.